The 4 T cell receptor beta chains below all came from one sample that was sequenced in a study of blood T cell repertoires in COVID-19 (dated by TCRdb to the early 2020s). The protocol used for the library was the immunoSEQ multiplex PCR assay. In its TCRdb copy, this immuneACCESS table keeps in-frame sequences only and misses some clones. Where compared with another copy, unresolved V genes explain less than half of these, and the others have no known cause. The sample table lists around 62,000 clones, 90% of them with a count of one. The ten largest clones capture 1.4% of the sample. The sample consisted of peripheral blood. These receptor sequences come from a man aged 60 to 69 with acute or convalescent COVID-19.

The rearrangement links TRBV6-6 to TRBJ1-4, with D perhaps matching TRBD1 (6 bases). The CDR3 totals 15 residues. V gave up 6 bases and J gave up 8 bases, with 19 bases separating them. Looked up from germline, CDR1 is MNHNY and CDR2 is SVGAGI (reference sequence). The CDR3 spells CASSPWGHPQEKLFF. The CDR3 DNA follows: TGTGCCAGCAGCCCATGGGGGCATCCGCAAGAAAAACTGTTTTTT.

This chain links TRBV7-2 with TRBJ2-5; TRBD1 is a possible D gene (6 bases). The V gene lost 5 bases and the J gene lost 5 bases, with 18 bases spanning the gap. The CDR3 has 15 residues. Germline CDR1 is SGHTA and CDR2 is FQGNSA. For the CDR3, the DNA is TGTGCCAGCAGCCTGGAAGGGGCCCAGGGGGAGACCCAGTACTTC. This sequence encodes CASSLEGAQGETQYF.

The chain employs TRBV5-1 and TRBJ2-7, with a weak D call TRBD1 (6 bases). The germline gives CDR1 SGHRS, CDR2 YFSETQ. Trimming removed 4 bases at V and 0 bases at J, with 14 bases between. The CDR3 consists of 15 residues. CDR3 protein: CASSPGQPSSYEQYF. Written as DNA, the CDR3 is TGCGCCAGCAGCCCGGGACAACCGAGCTCCTACGAGCAGTACTTC.

The CDR3 is CASSPGTGRNTGELFF. The CDR3 DNA is TGTGCCAGCTCACCAGGGACAGGCCGGAACACCGGGGAGCTGTTTTTT. J is TRBJ2-2 and V is TRBV18; TRBD1 agrees at 8 bases. V trimming: 2 bases; J trimming: 1 base; junction bases outside the gene matches: 3. The CDR3 is made up of 16 amino acids. Germline CDR1 KGHSH, CDR2 LQKENI.